Below, 4 T cell receptor beta chains from the same sample are listed, as sequenced in a study of CD8+ T cells in alopecia areata. Documented treatment: oral pan-JAK inhibitor, 5-10 mg twice daily. cDNA serving as the sequencing template came from extracted, reverse transcribed RNA. Sequencing was performed with immunoSEQ multiplex PCR; in TCRdb, only in-frame clones are kept and a portion is missing. The sample records around 200,000 clones, roughly three fifths being singletons. The specimen comprised CD4+ T cells sorted from blood, sampled at week 4, from a patient treated with tofacitinib. These receptors came from a human donor with alopecia areata.

The chain is built from TRBV4-3 and TRBJ1-5; D is undetermined. Trimming removed 0 bases from V and 4 bases from J, with 7 bases in between. The CDR3 is 14 amino acids. Germline assignment: CDR1 LGHNA and CDR2 YSLEER. The CDR3, as DNA: TGCGCCAGCAGCCAAGATGTCCGGAATCAGCCCCAGCATTTT. As protein: CASSQDVRNQPQHF.

This clone appeared a few times. This chain uses TRBV2 with TRBJ2-5, with D unresolved. CDR3 length equals 13 residues. The germline V and J ends were trimmed by 3 bases and 1 base, with 6 bases remaining between them. Germline V lookup: CDR1 SNHLY, CDR2 FYNNEI. CDR3 bases: TGTGCCAGCAGTGACAGCGTCCAAGAGACCCAGTACTTC. Its translation is CASSDSVQETQYF.

This clone was detected only a few times. The rearrangement uses TRBV28 and TRBJ1-3; unclear D gene. The CDR3 loop spans 14 amino acids. The germline V gene has CDR1 MDHEN and CDR2 SYDVKM. V was trimmed by 2 bases and J by 0 bases, leaving 5 bases between them. This CDR3 reads CASSLPFSGNTIYF. Written as DNA, the CDR3 is TGTGCCAGCAGTTTACCCTTCTCTGGAAACACCATATATTTT.

The V call is TRBV9, the J call TRBJ2-3; 13 bases match TRBD2. CDR1 SGDLS and CDR2 YYNGEE come from the germline V gene. The CDR3 loop spans 14 amino acids. With 1 base clipped from V and 10 bases from J, the junction kept 3 bases outside the gene matches. The CDR3 coding sequence is TGTGCCAGCAGCGTACGGACTAGCGGGAGCTCGCAGTATTTT. Translated, it gives CASSVRTSGSSQYF.